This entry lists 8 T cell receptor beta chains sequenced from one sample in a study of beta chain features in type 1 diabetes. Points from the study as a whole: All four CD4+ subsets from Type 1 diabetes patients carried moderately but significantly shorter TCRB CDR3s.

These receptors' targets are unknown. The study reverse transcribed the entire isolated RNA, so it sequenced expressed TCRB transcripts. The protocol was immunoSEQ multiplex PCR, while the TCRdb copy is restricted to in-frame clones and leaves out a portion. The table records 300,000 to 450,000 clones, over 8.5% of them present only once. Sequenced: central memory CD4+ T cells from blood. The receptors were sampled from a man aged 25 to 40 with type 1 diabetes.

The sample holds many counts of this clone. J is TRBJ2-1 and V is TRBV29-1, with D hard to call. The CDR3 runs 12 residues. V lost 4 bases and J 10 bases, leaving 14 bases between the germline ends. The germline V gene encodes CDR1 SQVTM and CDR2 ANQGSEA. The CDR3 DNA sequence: TGCAGCGTTGCGCTAGGGTTTGAAGAGCAGTTCTTC. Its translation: CSVALGFEEQFF.

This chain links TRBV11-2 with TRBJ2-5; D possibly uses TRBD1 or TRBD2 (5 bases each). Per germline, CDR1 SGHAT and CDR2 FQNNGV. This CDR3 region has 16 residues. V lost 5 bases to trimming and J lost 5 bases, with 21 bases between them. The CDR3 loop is CASSQTAVGAGETQYF. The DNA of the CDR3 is TGTGCCAGCAGCCAAACCGCGGTAGGGGCGGGCGAGACCCAGTACTTC.

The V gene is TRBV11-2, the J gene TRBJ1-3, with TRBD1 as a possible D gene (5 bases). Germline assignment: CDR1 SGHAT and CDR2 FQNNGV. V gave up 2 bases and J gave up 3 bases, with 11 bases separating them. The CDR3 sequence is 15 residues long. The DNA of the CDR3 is TGTGCCAGCAGCTTATATAGGGGCGATGGAAACACCATATATTTT. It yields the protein CASSLYRGDGNTIYF.

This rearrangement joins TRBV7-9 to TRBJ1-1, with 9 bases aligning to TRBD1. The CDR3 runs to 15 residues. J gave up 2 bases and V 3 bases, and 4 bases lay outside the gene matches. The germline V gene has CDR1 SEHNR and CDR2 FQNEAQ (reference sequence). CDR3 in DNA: TGTGCCAGCAGCTTTTCGGGACAGGGTAACACTGAAGCTTTCTTT. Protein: CASSFSGQGNTEAFF.

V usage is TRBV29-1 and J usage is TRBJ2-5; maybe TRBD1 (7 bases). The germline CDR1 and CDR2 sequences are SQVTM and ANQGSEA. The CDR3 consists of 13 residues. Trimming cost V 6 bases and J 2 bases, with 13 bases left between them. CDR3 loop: CSVAGTAQETQYF. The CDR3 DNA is TGCAGCGTCGCGGGGACAGCACAAGAGACCCAGTACTTC.

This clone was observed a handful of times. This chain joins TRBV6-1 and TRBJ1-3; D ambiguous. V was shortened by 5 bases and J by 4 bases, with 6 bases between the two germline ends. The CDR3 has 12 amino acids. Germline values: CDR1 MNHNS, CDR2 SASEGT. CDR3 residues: CASSSQGNTIYF. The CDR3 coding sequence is TGTGCCAGCAGTTCACAGGGAAACACCATATATTTT.

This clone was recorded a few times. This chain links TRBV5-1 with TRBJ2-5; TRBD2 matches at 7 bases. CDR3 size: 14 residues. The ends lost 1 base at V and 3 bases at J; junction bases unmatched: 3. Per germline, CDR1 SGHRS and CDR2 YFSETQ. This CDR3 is CASSLTSEEETQYF. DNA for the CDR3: TGCGCCAGCAGCTTGACTAGCGAGGAAGAGACCCAGTACTTC.

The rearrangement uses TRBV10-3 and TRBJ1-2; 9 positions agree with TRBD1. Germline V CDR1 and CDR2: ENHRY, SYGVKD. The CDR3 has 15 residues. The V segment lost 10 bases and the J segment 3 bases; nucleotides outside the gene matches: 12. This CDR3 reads CASRLHRGLDYGYTF. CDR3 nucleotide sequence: TGTGCCAGCAGGCTTCACAGGGGGCTAGACTATGGCTACACCTTC.